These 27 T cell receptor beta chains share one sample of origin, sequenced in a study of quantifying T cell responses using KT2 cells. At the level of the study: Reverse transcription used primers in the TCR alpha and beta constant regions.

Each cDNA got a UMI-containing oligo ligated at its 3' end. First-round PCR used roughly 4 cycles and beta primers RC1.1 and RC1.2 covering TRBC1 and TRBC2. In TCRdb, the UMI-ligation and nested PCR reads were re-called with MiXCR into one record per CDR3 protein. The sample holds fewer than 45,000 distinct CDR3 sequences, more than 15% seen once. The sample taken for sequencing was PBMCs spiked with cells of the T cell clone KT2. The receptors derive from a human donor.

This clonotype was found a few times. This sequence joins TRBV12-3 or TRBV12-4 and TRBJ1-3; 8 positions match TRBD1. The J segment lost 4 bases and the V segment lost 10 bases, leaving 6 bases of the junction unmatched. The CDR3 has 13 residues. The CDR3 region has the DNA TGTGCCACCAACTCAGGGGGCGGAAACACCATATATTTT. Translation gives CATNSGGGNTIYF.

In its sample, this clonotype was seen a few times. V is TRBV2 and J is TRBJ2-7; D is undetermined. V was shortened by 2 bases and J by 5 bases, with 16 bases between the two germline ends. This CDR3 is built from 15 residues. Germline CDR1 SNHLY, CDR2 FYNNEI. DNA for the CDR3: TGTGCCAGCAGTGAATTGGCCAGTACTCGGAACGAGCAGTACTTC. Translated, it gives CASSELASTRNEQYF.

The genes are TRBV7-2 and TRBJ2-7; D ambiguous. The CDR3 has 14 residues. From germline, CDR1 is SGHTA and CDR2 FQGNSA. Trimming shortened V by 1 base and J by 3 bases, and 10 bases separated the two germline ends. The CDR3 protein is CASSLGAGVYEQYF. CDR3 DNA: TGTGCCAGCAGCTTAGGGGCAGGAGTCTACGAGCAGTACTTC.

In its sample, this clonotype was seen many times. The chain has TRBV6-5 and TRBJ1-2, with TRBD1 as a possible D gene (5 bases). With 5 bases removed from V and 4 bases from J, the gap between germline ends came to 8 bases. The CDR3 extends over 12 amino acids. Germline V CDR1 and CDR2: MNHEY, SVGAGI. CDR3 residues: CASSADSYGYTF. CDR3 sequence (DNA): TGTGCCAGCAGTGCTGACAGCTATGGCTACACCTTC.

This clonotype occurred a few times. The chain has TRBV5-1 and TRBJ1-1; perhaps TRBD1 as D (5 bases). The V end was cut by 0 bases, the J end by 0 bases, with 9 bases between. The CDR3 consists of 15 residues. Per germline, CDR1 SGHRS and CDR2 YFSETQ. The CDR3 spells CASSLGGAMNTEAFF. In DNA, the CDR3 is TGCGCCAGCAGCTTGGGAGGGGCAATGAACACTGAAGCTTTCTTT.

CDR3: CASSYSFLAGDGWVEQYF. The CDR3 bases are TGTGCCAGCAGTTACTCGTTTCTAGCGGGGGATGGATGGGTCGAGCAGTACTTC. The chain couples TRBV6-5 to TRBJ2-7, with TRBD2 matching 10 bases. Germline-derived CDR1 and CDR2 are MNHEY and SVGAGI. This CDR3 has 18 amino acids. The junction had 14 bases not matched to a gene; V was cut back by 0 bases and J by 6 bases.

CDR3 loop: CAISEAGQGYTEAFF. As DNA, the CDR3 is TGTGCCATCAGTGAGGCTGGTCAGGGGTACACTGAAGCTTTCTTT. The chain has TRBV10-3 and TRBJ1-1; D perhaps matches TRBD1 (6 bases). The V end lost 2 bases, the J end lost 3 bases, and 13 bases lay between the germline ends. The CDR3 consists of 15 residues. Germline V lookup: CDR1 ENHRY, CDR2 SYGVKD.

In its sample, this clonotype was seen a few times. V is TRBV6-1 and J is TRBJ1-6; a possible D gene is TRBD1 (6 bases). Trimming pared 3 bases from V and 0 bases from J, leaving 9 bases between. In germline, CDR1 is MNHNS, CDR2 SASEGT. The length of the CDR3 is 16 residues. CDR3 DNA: TGTGCCAGCAGTGACAGGGGTAGCTCCTATAATTCACCCCTCCACTTT. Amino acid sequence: CASSDRGSSYNSPLHF.

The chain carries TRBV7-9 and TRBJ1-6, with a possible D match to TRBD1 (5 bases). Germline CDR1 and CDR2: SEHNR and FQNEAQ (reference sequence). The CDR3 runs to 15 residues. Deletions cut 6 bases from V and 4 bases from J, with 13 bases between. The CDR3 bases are TGTGCCAGCAGACCCCGGGACCGGTATAATTCACCCCTCCACTTT. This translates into CASRPRDRYNSPLHF.

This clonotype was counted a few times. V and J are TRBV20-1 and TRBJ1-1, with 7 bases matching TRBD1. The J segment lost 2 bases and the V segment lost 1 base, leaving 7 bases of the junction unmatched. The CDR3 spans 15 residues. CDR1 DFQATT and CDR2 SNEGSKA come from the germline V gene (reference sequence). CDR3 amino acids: CSARALGQTNTEAFF. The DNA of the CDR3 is TGCAGTGCTAGAGCTTTGGGACAGACTAACACTGAAGCTTTCTTT.

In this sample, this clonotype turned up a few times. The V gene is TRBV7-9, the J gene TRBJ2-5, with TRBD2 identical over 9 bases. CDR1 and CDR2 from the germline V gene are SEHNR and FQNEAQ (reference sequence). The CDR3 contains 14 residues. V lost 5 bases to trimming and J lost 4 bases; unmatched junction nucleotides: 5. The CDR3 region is CASSVPGLAETQYF. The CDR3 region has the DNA TGTGCCAGCAGCGTTCCGGGACTAGCAGAGACCCAGTACTTC.

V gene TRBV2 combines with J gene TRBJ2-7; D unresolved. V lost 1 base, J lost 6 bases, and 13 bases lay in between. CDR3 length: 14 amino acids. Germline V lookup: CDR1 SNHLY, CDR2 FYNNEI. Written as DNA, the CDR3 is TGTGCCAGCAGTGAAGGGGATAGGGTCGGCGAGCAGTACTTC. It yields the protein CASSEGDRVGEQYF.

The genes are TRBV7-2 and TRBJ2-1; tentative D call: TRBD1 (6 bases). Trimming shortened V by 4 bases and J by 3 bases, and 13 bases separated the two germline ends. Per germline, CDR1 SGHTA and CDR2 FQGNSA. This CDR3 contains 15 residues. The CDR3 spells CASSWTKTGYNEQFF. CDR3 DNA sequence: TGTGCCAGCAGCTGGACAAAGACAGGCTACAATGAGCAGTTCTTC.

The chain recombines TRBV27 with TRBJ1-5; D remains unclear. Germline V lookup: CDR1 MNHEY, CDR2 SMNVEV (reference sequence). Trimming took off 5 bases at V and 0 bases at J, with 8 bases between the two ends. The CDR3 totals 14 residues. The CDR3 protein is CASSVTYSNQPQHF. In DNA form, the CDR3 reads TGTGCCAGCAGTGTGACTTATAGCAATCAGCCCCAGCATTTT.

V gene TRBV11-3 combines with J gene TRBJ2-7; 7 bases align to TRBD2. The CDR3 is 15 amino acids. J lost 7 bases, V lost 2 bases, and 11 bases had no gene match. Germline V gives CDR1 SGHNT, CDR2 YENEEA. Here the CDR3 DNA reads TGTGCCAGCAGCTTAACTGTGGCGGGAGCGGGTGAGCAGTACTTC. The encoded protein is CASSLTVAGAGEQYF.

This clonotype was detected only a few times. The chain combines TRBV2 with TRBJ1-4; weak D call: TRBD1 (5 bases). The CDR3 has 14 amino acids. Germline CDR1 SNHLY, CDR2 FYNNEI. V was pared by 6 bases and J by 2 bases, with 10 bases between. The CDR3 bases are TGTGCCAGCAGGTCTGGGGGGACTAATGAAAAACTGTTTTTT. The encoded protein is CASRSGGTNEKLFF.

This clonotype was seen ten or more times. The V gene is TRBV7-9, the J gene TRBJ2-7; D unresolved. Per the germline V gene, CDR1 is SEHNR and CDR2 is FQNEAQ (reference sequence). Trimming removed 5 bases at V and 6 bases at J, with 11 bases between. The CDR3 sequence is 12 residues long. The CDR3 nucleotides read TGTGCCAGCAGCCCTTCGATATTCGAGCAGTACTTC. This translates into CASSPSIFEQYF.

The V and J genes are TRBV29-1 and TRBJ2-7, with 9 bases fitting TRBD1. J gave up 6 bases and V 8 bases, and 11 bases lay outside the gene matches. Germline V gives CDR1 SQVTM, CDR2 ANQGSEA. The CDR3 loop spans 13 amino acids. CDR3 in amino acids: CSYRGRGRGEQYF. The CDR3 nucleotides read TGCAGCTACAGGGGGCGCGGCCGGGGCGAGCAGTACTTC.

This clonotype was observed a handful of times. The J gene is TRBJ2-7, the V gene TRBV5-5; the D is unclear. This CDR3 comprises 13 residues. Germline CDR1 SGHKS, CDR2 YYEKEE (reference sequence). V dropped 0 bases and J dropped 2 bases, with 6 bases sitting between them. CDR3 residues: CASSLEVTYEQYF. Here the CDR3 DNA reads TGTGCCAGCAGCTTGGAGGTAACCTACGAGCAGTACTTC.

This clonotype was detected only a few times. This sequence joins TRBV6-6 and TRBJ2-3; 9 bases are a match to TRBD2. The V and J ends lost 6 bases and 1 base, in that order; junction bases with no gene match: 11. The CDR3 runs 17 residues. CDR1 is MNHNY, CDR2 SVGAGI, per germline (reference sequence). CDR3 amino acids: CASSSGGLSTRTDTQYF. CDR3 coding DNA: TGTGCCAGCAGCAGCGGGGGGCTGAGCACGCGCACAGATACGCAGTATTTT.

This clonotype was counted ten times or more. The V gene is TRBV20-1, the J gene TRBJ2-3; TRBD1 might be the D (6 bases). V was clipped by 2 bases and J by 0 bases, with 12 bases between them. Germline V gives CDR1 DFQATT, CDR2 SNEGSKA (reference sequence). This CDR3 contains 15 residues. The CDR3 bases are TGCAGTGCTAGAAACAGGGAATTGAGCACAGATACGCAGTATTTT. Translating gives CSARNRELSTDTQYF.

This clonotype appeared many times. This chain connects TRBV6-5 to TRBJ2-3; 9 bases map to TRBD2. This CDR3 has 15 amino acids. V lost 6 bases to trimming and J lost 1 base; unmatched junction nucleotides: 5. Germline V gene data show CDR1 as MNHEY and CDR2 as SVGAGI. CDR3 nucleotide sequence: TGTGCCAGCAGAGGACTAGCGCCAGGCACAGATACGCAGTATTTT. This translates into CASRGLAPGTDTQYF.

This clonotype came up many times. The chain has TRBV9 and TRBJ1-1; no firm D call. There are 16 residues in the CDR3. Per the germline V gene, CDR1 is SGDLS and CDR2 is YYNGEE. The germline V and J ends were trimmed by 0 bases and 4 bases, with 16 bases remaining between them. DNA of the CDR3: TGTGCCAGCAGCGTAGAAGGACCCGGGCTTGGCACTGAAGCTTTCTTT. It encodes CASSVEGPGLGTEAFF.

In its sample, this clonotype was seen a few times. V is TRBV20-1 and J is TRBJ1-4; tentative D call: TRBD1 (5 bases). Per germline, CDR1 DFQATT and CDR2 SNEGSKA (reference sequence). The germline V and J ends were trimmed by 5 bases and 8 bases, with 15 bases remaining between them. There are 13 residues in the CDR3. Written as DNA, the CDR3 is TGCAGTGCTCCACTAGGGGTCGGGGAAAAACTGTTTTTT. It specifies CSAPLGVGEKLFF.

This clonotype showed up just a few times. The CDR3 DNA sequence: TGTGCCAGCAGTTACCGGGCAGGGACCTCTGGGGCCAACGTCCTGACTTTC. Protein: CASSYRAGTSGANVLTF. This rearrangement joins TRBV6-6 to TRBJ2-6; D may match TRBD1 or TRBD2 (5 bases each). The ends were cut back, 2 bases at V and 0 bases at J, with 11 bases in the middle. CDR1 and CDR2 (germline): MNHNY, SVGAGI (reference sequence). The CDR3 loop spans 17 amino acids.

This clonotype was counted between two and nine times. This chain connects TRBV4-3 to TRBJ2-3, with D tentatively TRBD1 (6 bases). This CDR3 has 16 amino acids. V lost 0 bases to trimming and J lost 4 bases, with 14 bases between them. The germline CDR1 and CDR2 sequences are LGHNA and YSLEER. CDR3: CASSQDWGRGADTQYF. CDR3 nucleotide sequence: TGCGCCAGCAGCCAAGATTGGGGGCGTGGGGCAGATACGCAGTATTTT.

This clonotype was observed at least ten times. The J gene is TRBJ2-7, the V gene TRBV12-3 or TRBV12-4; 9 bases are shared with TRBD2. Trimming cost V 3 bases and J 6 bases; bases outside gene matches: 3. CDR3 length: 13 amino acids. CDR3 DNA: TGTGCCAGCAGTTTCGGCGGGGGGGGCGAGCAGTACTTC. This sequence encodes CASSFGGGGEQYF.